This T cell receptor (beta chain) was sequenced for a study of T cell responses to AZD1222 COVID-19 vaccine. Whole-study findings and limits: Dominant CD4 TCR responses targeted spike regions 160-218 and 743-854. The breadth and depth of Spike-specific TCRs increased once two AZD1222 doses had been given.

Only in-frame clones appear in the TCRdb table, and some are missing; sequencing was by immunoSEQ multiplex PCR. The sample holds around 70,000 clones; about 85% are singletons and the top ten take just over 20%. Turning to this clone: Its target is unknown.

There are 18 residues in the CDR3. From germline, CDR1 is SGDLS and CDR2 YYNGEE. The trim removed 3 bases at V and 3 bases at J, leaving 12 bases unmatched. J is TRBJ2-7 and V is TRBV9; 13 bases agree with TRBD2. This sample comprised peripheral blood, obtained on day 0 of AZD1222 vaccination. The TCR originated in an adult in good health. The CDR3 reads CASSAGTSGMVRYYEQYF. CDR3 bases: TGTGCCAGCAGCGCTGGGACTAGCGGGATGGTTCGATACTACGAGCAGTACTTC.